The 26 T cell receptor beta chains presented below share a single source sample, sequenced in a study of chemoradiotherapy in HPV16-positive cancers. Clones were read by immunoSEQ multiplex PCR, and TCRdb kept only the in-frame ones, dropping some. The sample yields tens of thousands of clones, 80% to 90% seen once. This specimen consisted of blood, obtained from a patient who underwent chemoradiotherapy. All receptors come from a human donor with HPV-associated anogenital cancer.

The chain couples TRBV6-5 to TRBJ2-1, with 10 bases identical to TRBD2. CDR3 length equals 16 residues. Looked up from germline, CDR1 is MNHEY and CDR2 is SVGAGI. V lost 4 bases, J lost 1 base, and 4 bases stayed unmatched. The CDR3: CASSSLGLASYNEQFF. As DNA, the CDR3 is TGTGCCAGCAGTTCCCTGGGACTAGCGTCCTACAATGAGCAGTTCTTC.

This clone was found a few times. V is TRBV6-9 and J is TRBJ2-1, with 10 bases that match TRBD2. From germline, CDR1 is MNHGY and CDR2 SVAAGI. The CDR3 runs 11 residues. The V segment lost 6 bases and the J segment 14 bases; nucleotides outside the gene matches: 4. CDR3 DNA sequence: TGTGCCAGCAGACGCGGACTAGCGGAGTTCTTC. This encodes CASRRGLAEFF.

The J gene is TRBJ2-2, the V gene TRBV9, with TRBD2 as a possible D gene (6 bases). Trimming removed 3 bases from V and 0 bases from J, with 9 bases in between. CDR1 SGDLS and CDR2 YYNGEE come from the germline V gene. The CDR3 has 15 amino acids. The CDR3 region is CASSGPGANTGELFF. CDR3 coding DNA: TGTGCCAGCAGCGGACCGGGGGCGAACACCGGGGAGCTGTTTTTT.

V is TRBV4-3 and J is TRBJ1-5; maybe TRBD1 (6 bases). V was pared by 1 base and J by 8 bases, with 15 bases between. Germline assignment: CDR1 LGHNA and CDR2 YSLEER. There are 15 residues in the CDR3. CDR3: CASSQVSGTPKPQHF. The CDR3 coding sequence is TGCGCCAGCAGCCAAGTCTCCGGGACACCCAAGCCCCAGCATTTT.

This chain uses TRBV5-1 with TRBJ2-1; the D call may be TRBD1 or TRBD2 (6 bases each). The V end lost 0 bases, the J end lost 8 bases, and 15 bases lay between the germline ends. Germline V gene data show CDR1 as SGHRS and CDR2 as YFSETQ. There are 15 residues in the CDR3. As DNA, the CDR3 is TGCGCCAGCAGCTTGGGAGGGGGGCCCGGACATGAGCAGTTCTTC. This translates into CASSLGGGPGHEQFF.

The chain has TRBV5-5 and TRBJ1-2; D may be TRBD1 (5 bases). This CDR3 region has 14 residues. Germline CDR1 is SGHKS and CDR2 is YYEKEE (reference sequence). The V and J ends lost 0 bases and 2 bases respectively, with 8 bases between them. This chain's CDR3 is CASSLDGANYGYTF. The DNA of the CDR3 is TGTGCCAGCAGCTTGGACGGGGCCAACTATGGCTACACCTTC.

The DNA of the CDR3 is TGTGCCAGCAGCTTATCGGGCGGGACATCCTACAATGAGCAGTTCTTC. It codes for CASSLSGGTSYNEQFF. V and J are TRBV7-9 and TRBJ2-1, with D tentatively TRBD1 or TRBD2 (6 bases each). The ends were cut back, 2 bases at V and 1 base at J, with 12 bases in the middle. CDR3 length: 16 residues. Per the germline V gene, CDR1 is SEHNR and CDR2 is FQNEAQ (reference sequence).

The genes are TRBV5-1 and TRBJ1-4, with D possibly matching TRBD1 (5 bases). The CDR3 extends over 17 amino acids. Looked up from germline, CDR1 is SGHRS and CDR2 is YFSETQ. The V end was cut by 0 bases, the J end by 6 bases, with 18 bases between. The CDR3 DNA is TGCGCCAGCAGCTTGGCCCTTGGACGGACACGCGATGAAAAACTGTTTTTT. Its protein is CASSLALGRTRDEKLFF.

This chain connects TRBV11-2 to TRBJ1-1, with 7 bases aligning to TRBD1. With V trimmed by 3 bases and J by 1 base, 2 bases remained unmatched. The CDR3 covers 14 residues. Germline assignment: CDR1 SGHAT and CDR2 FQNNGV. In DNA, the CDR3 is TGTGCCAGCAGCTTGACAGGGTCGAACACTGAAGCTTTCTTT. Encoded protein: CASSLTGSNTEAFF.

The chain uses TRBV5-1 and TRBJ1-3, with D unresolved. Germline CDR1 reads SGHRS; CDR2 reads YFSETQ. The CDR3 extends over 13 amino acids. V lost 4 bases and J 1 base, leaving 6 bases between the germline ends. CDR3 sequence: CASSTGSGNTIYF. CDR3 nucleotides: TGCGCCAGCAGCACGGGATCTGGAAACACCATATATTTT.

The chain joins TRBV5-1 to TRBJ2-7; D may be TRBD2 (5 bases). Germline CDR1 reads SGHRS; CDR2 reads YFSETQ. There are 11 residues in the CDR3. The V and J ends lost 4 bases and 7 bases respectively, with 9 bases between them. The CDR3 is CASSRTEEQYF. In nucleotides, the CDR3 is TGCGCCAGCAGCCGGACTGAGGAGCAGTACTTC.

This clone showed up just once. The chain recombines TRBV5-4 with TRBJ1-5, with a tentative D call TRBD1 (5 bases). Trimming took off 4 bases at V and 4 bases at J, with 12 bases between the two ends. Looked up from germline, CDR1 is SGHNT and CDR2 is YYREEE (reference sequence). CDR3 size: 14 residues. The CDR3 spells CASSPGPGNQPQHF. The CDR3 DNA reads TGTGCCAGCAGCCCGGGACCAGGGAATCAGCCCCAGCATTTT.

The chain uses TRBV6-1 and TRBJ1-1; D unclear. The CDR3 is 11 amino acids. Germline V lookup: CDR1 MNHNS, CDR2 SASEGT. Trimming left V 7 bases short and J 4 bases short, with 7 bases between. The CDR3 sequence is CASTGFTEAFF. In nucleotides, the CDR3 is TGTGCCAGCACCGGATTCACTGAAGCTTTCTTT.

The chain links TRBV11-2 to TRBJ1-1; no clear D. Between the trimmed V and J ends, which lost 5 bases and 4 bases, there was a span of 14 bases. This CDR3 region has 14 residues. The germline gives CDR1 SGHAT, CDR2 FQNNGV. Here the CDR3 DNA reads TGTGCCAGCAGCATGCGGACGACGAGCACTGAAGCTTTCTTT. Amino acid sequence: CASSMRTTSTEAFF.

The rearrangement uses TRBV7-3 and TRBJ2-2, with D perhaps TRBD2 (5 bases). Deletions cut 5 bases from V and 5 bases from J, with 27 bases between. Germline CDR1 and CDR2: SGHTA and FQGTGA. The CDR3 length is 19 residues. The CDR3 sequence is CASSPGRWDPLMGTGELFF. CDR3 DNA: TGTGCCAGCAGCCCGGGAAGGTGGGATCCTCTAATGGGTACCGGGGAGCTGTTTTTT. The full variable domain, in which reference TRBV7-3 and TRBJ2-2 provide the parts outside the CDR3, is GAGVSQTPSNKVTEKGKYVELRCDPISGHTALYWYRQSLGQGPEFLIYFQGTGAADDSGLPNDRFFAVRPEGSVSTLKIQRTERGDSAVYLCASSPGRWDPLMGTGELFFGEGSRLTVL.

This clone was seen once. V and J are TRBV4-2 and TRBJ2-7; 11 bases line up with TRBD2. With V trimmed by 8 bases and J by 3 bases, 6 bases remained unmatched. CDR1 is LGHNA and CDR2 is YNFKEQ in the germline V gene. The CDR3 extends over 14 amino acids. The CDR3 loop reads CASSTSGVIYEQYF. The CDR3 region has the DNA TGTGCCAGCTCGACTAGCGGGGTCATCTACGAGCAGTACTTC.

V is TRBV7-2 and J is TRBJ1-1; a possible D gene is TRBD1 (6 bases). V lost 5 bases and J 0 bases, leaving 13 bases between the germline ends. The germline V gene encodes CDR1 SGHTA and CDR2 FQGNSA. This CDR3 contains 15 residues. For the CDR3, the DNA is TGTGCCAGCAGCCCCTGGACAGAAATGAACACTGAAGCTTTCTTT. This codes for CASSPWTEMNTEAFF.

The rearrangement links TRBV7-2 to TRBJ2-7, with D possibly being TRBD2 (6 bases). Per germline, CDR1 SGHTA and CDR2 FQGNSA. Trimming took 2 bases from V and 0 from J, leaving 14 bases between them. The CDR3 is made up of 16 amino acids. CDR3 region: CASSLSPRGGSYEQYF. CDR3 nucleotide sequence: TGTGCCAGCAGCTTAAGCCCGCGGGGCGGCTCCTACGAGCAGTACTTC.

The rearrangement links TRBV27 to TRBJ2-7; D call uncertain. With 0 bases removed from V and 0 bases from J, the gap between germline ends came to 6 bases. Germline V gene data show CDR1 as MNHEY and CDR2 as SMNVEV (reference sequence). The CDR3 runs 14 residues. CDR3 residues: CASSLSPLSYEQYF. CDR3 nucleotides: TGTGCCAGCAGTTTATCGCCTCTCTCCTACGAGCAGTACTTC.

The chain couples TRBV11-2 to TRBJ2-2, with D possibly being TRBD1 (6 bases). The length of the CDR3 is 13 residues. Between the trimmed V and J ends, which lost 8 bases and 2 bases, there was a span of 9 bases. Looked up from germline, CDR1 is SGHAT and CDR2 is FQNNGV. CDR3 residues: CASGTTNTGELFF. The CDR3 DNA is TGTGCCAGCGGGACAACTAACACCGGGGAGCTGTTTTTT.

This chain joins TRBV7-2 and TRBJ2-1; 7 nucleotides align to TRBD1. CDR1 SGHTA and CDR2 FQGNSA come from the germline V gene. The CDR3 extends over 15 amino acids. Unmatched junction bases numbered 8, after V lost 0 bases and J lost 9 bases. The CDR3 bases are TGTGCCAGCAGCTTAGCGCCAACCTCAGGGGGTGAGCAGTTCTTC. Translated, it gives CASSLAPTSGGEQFF.

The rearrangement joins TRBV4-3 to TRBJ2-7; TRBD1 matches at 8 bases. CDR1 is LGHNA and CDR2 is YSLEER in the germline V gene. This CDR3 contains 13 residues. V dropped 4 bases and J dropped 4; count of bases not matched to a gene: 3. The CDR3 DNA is TGCGCCAGCAGCCCGGACAGGGCTTACGAGCAGTACTTC. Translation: CASSPDRAYEQYF.

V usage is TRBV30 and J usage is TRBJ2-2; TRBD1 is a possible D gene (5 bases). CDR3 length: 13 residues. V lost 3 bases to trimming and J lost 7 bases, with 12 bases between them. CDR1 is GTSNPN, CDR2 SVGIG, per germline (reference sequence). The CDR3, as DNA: TGTGCCTGGAGCCCCGGACAAGGCGGGGAGCTGTTTTTT. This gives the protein CAWSPGQGGELFF.

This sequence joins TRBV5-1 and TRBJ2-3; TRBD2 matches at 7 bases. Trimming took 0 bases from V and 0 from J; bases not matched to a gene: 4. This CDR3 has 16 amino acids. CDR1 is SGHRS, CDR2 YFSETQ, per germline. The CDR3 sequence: CASSLESGVSTDTQYF. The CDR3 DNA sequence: TGCGCCAGCAGCTTGGAGAGCGGGGTTAGCACAGATACGCAGTATTTT.

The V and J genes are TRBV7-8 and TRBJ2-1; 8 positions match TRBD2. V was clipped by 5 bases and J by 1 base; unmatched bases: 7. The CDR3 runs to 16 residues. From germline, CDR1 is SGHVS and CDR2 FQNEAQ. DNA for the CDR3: TGTGCCAGCAGCCTTGGGGGACTAGTTTCCTACAATGAGCAGTTCTTC. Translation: CASSLGGLVSYNEQFF.

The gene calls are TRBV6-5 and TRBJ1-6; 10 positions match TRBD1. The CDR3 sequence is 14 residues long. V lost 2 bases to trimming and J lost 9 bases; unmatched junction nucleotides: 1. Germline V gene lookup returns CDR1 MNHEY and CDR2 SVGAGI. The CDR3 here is CASSYDRGPSPLHF. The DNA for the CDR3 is TGTGCCAGCAGTTACGACAGGGGGCCTTCACCCCTCCACTTT.